Each of the 16 T cell receptor beta chains below was sequenced from the same sample in a study of spatial heterogeneity in lung cancer (dated by TCRdb to 2018 to 2020). Library construction relied on 5' RACE. Instrument on record: NextSeq 500. The public sequencing data were trimmed at Q25 with fastp and processed into clonotypes with MiXCR by TCRdb, which kept only in-frame beta chains. Merged by CDR3 protein, the rows form single entries marked with the most common genes and DNA. This sample has some 23,000 distinct CDR3 sequences in its table, and 5.5% to 7% of those were observed once. Around an eighth of the sample comes from the top ten. The time point label corresponds to: sample taken at primary tumor resection. TCR sequencing used whole RNA extracted from tumor and nontumor lung tissue, or from cryopreserved PBMC samples, without cell sorting. The sequencing used PBMCs, collected at surgery. The receptors derive from a male donor with early-stage non-small cell lung cancer.

This clonotype came up a few times. The chain employs TRBV24-1 and TRBJ2-7; a weak D match, TRBD2 (6 bases). The CDR3 is 16 amino acids. Germline loops: CDR1 KGHDR, CDR2 SFDVKD. V shed 1 base and J shed 1 base, with 13 bases lying between them. For the CDR3, the DNA is TGTGCCACCAGTGATTTACTTAGCGGCCGGTCCTACGAGCAGTACTTC. This sequence encodes CATSDLLSGRSYEQYF.

This chain joins TRBV30 and TRBJ2-3; 14 bases agree with TRBD2. This CDR3 region has 15 residues. Germline V gene data show CDR1 as GTSNPN and CDR2 as SVGIG (reference sequence). With V trimmed by 6 bases and J by 6 bases, 8 bases remained unmatched. The CDR3 DNA reads TGTGCCTGTTCGACTAGCGGGAGGGCCTCGGATACGCAGTATTTT. Translation: CACSTSGRASDTQYF.

In its sample, this clonotype was seen many times. V usage is TRBV11-2 and J usage is TRBJ1-1; D possibly corresponds to TRBD1 (5 bases). Trimming removed 5 bases at V and 11 bases at J, with 21 bases between. The CDR3 sequence is 14 residues long. CDR1 is SGHAT and CDR2 is FQNNGV in the germline V gene. CDR3 protein: CASSPSGQGLSAFF. In DNA form, the CDR3 reads TGTGCCAGCAGCCCTTCGGGGCAGGGTTTGTCTGCTTTCTTT.

The rearrangement joins TRBV6-5 to TRBJ2-1; maybe TRBD1 (6 bases). CDR1 MNHEY and CDR2 SVGAGI come from the germline V gene. Trimming removed 2 bases at V and 8 bases at J, with 10 bases between. The CDR3 is 13 amino acids. CDR3 protein: CASSYNTGYEQFF. In DNA, the CDR3 is TGTGCCAGCAGTTACAACACAGGGTATGAGCAGTTCTTC.

This clonotype was detected ten times or more. The rearrangement joins TRBV7-9 to TRBJ1-1, with D tentatively TRBD1 (5 bases). Trimming stripped 6 bases from V and 11 bases from J, with 13 bases between. Germline loops: CDR1 SEHNR, CDR2 FQNEAQ (reference sequence). The CDR3 runs 11 residues. This CDR3 reads CASRRIKGAFF. The DNA for the CDR3 is TGTGCCAGCAGGAGAATTAAGGGGGCTTTCTTT.

A remark on this clonotype: A clone one base away is much larger, so this may be a read error. The chain uses TRBV7-6 and TRBJ2-1, with no clear D. Germline V CDR1 and CDR2: SGHVS, FNYEAQ. CDR3 length: 12 residues. CDR3 loop: CVSSSWAVEQFF. The CDR3 bases are TGTGTCAGCAGCTCCTGGGCCGTTGAGCAGTTCTTC.

The table lists this clonotype with many counts. The chain uses TRBV11-2 and TRBJ2-3; TRBD2 is a possible D gene (5 bases). Between the trimmed V and J ends, which lost 5 bases and 5 bases, there was a span of 8 bases. This CDR3 is 12 amino acids long. Germline V gene sequence: CDR1 SGHAT, CDR2 FQNNGV. The CDR3 coding sequence is TGTGCCAGCAGCCTTGGACTAGATACGCAGTATTTT. It specifies CASSLGLDTQYF. The full variable domain, in which reference TRBV11-2 and TRBJ2-3 provide the parts outside the CDR3, is EAGVAQSPRYKIIEKRQSVAFWCNPISGHATLYWYQQILGQGPKLLIQFQNNGVVDDSQLPKDRFSAERLKGVDSTLKIQPAKLEDSAVYLCASSLGLDTQYFGPGTRLTVL.

This clonotype came up a few times. The chain is built from TRBV12-3 or TRBV12-4 and TRBJ2-7; TRBD1 aligns across 8 bases. J lost 3 bases, V lost 0 bases, and 4 bases had no gene match. The length of the CDR3 is 15 residues. Here the CDR3 DNA reads TGTGCCAGCAGTTTAGCCTCAGGACAGGGCTACGAGCAGTACTTC. It specifies CASSLASGQGYEQYF.

The J gene is TRBJ1-4, the V gene TRBV15; D gene unclear. The V end was cut by 5 bases, the J end by 8 bases, with 12 bases between. Looked up from germline, CDR1 is LNHNV and CDR2 is YYDKDF (reference sequence). This CDR3 contains 13 residues. This CDR3 is CATSATLREKLFF. CDR3 sequence (DNA): TGTGCCACCAGCGCTACATTAAGGGAAAAACTGTTTTTT.

The chain is built from TRBV6-1 and TRBJ2-7, with D hard to call. V lost 2 bases to trimming and J lost 1 base, with 12 bases between them. The germline V gene has CDR1 MNHNS and CDR2 SASEGT. The CDR3 has 15 amino acids. The CDR3 region has the DNA TGTGCCAGCAGTGAATCGCGACACCTATCCTACGAGCAGTACTTC. Translating it yields CASSESRHLSYEQYF.

This clonotype has a handful of counts. The chain employs TRBV6-5 and TRBJ2-6, with D unclear. This CDR3 contains 16 residues. The V end was cut by 2 bases, the J end by 0 bases, with 8 bases between. Germline CDR1 is MNHEY and CDR2 is SVGAGI. DNA for the CDR3: TGTGCCAGCAGTTACGGGGTGAGCTCTGGGGCCAACGTCCTGACTTTC. It is translated as CASSYGVSSGANVLTF.

The rearrangement joins TRBV7-8 to TRBJ1-6; no definite D call. The germline gives CDR1 SGHVS, CDR2 FQNEAQ. CDR3 length: 16 amino acids. Trimming took off 0 bases at V and 5 bases at J, with 11 bases between the two ends. CDR3 amino acids: CASSLATTGNNSPLHF. The CDR3 nucleotides are TGTGCCAGCAGCTTAGCGACGACGGGGAATAATTCACCCCTCCACTTT.

This clonotype showed up many times. The rearrangement links TRBV4-3 to TRBJ2-5, with TRBD2 matching over 7 bases. The CDR3 consists of 14 residues. Germline CDR1 LGHNA, CDR2 YSLEER. J gave up 6 bases and V 5 bases, and 9 bases lay outside the gene matches. CDR3 protein: CASSSAGRSKTQYF. CDR3 in DNA: TGCGCCAGCAGCTCGGCCGGGAGGTCGAAGACCCAGTACTTC.

The chain employs TRBV4-1 and TRBJ2-7, with D possibly called TRBD1 or TRBD2 (5 bases each). Per germline, CDR1 MGHRA and CDR2 YSYEKL. V lost 4 bases and J 0 bases, leaving 22 bases between the germline ends. CDR3 length: 18 amino acids. CDR3 sequence: CASSPEPPGTVSSYEQYF. Here the CDR3 DNA reads TGCGCCAGCAGCCCTGAACCCCCCGGGACCGTTAGCTCCTACGAGCAGTACTTC.

The chain combines TRBV9 with TRBJ2-3, with D unresolved. Per germline, CDR1 SGDLS and CDR2 YYNGEE. The V end lost 3 bases, the J end lost 3 bases, and 8 bases lay between the germline ends. The CDR3 has 13 amino acids. CDR3 coding DNA: TGTGCCAGCAGCGATGAAAGGACAGATACGCAGTATTTT. It is translated as CASSDERTDTQYF.

This clonotype occurred many times. V gene TRBV7-8 combines with J gene TRBJ1-5; the match to TRBD1 covers 8 bases. The V gene end was trimmed by 5 bases and the J gene end by 5 bases; junction bases not matched to a gene: 11. CDR1 and CDR2 (germline): SGHVS, FQNEAQ. The CDR3 totals 16 residues. CDR3 in amino acids: CASSPGQGLTYQPQHF. The CDR3 nucleotides read TGTGCCAGCAGCCCCGGACAGGGCCTGACCTATCAGCCCCAGCATTTT.